These T cell receptor beta chains were read from a single sample in a study of CD8 T cells in Susac syndrome. TCRdb re-derived calls from the immunoSEQ multiplex PCR reads in MiXCR, one entry per CDR3 protein. The sample comprises under 200,000 distinct CDR3 sequences, 90% to 95% of which are singletons, and 0.085% to 0.1% rests with the top ten. The sample was CD4+ T cells from PBMCs. The receptors come from a human donor with Susac syndrome. Each CDR3 is given with its conserved first and last residue. D genes are given only for firm matches. Size is omitted from some rows. Given values are once, few, many or a class for expanded clones.

TRBJ2-7 15 . TRBV3-1 TRBD1 TGTGCCAGCAGCCCCGGGGACAGTCGATCCTACGAGCAGTACTTC CASSPGDSRSYEQYF
TRBJ2-1 15 once TRBV6-1 TRBD2 TGTGCCAGCATGGGTTACCGGGGGGAGTCGGGTGAGCAGTTCTTC CASMGYRGESGEQFF
TRBJ2-3 15 . TRBV20-1 . TGCAGTGCCCTCCCAGGGCCGGGCAGCACAGATACGCAGTATTTT CSALPGPGSTDTQYF
TRBJ2-1 17 . TRBV9 . TGTGCCAGCAGCGTAGCTGCCGGTAATCGCGGAGGCAATGAGCAGTTCTTC CASSVAAGNRGGNEQFF
TRBJ2-7 13 . TRBV25-1 . TGTGCCAGCAGTGCCAGGGTTGGCGACGAGCAGTACTTC CASSARVGDEQYF
TRBJ1-2 13 once TRBV2 . TGTGCCAGCAGTGAAATTCGAAGGGATGGCTACACCTTC CASSEIRRDGYTF
TRBJ1-5 15 . TRBV20-1 . TGCAGTGCTAGAGACCTCCAGGGACTGAATCAGCCCCAGCATTTT CSARDLQGLNQPQHF
TRBJ1-5 13 . TRBV6-1 . TGTGCCAGCAGCCCCTCCGGCAATCAGCCCCAGCATTTT CASSPSGNQPQHF
TRBJ2-5 16 . TRBV3-1 TRBD2 TGTGCCAGCAGCCAAGATCACGAGGGACTAGTTGAGACCCAGTACTTC CASSQDHEGLVETQYF
TRBJ1-3 14 . TRBV12-3/TRBV12-4 . TGTGCCAGCAGTGAAAGTAGCTCTGGAAACACCATATATTTT CASSESSSGNTIYF
TRBJ1-5 12 . TRBV19 . TGTGCCAGTAGTCTACGGATTCAGCCCCAGCATTTT CASSLRIQPQHF
TRBJ1-1 13 . TRBV5-1 . TGCGCCAGCAGCCCTATACAGGGCACTGAAGCTTTCTTT CASSPIQGTEAFF
TRBJ2-5 14 . TRBV2 TRBD2 TGTGCCAGCAGTGACGGGAGGCATCAAGAGACCCAGTACTTC CASSDGRHQETQYF
TRBJ2-7 15 . TRBV28 TRBD2 TGTGCCAGCAGTCCGGGAGCGGGAGCTCTCGTGGAGCAGTACTTC CASSPGAGALVEQYF
TRBJ2-1 15 . TRBV24-1 TRBD1 TGTGCCACCAGTGACACGGACAGGTCACGCAAGGAGCAGTTCTTC CATSDTDRSRKEQFF
TRBJ2-1 14 . TRBV4-1 . TGCGCCAGCAGCCACAGCGGGTCCCACAATGAGCAGTTCTTC CASSHSGSHNEQFF
TRBJ2-1 16 . TRBV24-1 TRBD2 TGTGCCACCAGTGGACTAGCGGGGACGGGGTCCAATGAGCAGTTCTTC CATSGLAGTGSNEQFF
TRBJ2-2 15 once TRBV19 . TGTGCCAGTAGTATAGATCTGGGGGGCACCGGGGAGCTGTTTTTT CASSIDLGGTGELFF
TRBJ2-5 16 . TRBV9 . TGTGCCAGCAGCGTCCTGATGGGTAGGAATCAAGAGACCCAGTACTTC CASSVLMGRNQETQYF
TRBJ2-7 15 . TRBV4-1 . TGCGCCAGCAGCCATCCGCCAGGGCGTACCTACGAGCAGTACTTC CASSHPPGRTYEQYF
TRBJ2-3 15 . TRBV20-1 TRBD2 TGCAGTGCTAGTAAAGCGGGGGGCCGCACAGATACGCAGTATTTT CSASKAGGRTDTQYF
TRBJ2-3 8 . TRBV7-3 . TGTGCCAGTTCCCTCAGTATTTTT CASSLSIF
TRBJ2-7 12 . TRBV30 . TGTGCCTGGAGTAATCAGGGCTACGAGCAGTACTTC CAWSNQGYEQYF
TRBJ2-1 18 . TRBV28 TRBD1 TGTGCCAGCAGTCCGACCGGACAGGGCCCCCTCTCCTACAATGAGCAGTTCTTC CASSPTGQGPLSYNEQFF
TRBJ1-4 13 once TRBV5-1 . TGCGCCAGCAGCTTGGAATCAGGGGAGAAACTGTTTTTT CASSLESGEKLFF
TRBJ2-7 13 . TRBV5-6 TRBD2 TGTGCCAGCAGCTTGGTCCTAGCGGGCGAGCAGTACTTC CASSLVLAGEQYF
TRBJ2-7 13 . TRBV2 . TGTGCCAGCAGTGTAGGGCAGAACTACGAGCAGTACTTC CASSVGQNYEQYF
TRBJ1-6 14 . TRBV6-5 . TGTGCCAGCGGGTATCGAGGAGAGAACTCACCCCTCCACTTT CASGYRGENSPLHF
TRBJ2-7 14 . TRBV5-1 . TGCGCCAGCAGCCCGCAGAGTCAGTCCTACGAGCAGTACTTC CASSPQSQSYEQYF
TRBJ2-7 14 . TRBV18 . TGTGCCAGCAAACACGGACAGTCCTCCTACGAGCAGTACTTC CASKHGQSSYEQYF
TRBJ1-1 14 . TRBV27 . TGTGCCAGCACCCCGGGGGGGGCGAACACTGAAGCTTTCTTT CASTPGGANTEAFF
TRBJ2-3 12 . TRBV20-1 . TGCAGTGCTAAGTCTAGCACAGATACGCAGTATTTT CSAKSSTDTQYF
TRBJ2-6 17 . TRBV23-1 . TGCGCCAGCAGTTCCAGGGGCCCTGCGTCCGGGGCCAACGTCCTGACTTTC CASSSRGPASGANVLTF
TRBJ2-5 15 . TRBV5-4 . TGTGCCAGCAGCCCGGGGTCAGGGAAGGGAGAGACCCAGTACTTC CASSPGSGKGETQYF
TRBJ2-3 13 . TRBV7-3 TRBD2 TGTGCCAGCAGCTCTAGCGGGAAAGATACGCAGTATTTT CASSSSGKDTQYF
TRBJ2-4 15 . TRBV3-1 TRBD2 TGTGCCAGCAGCCAAGTTGGGCTAGCGGGAAACATTCAGTACTTC CASSQVGLAGNIQYF
TRBJ1-1 13 . TRBV18 . TGTGCCAGCACCCGGGCCGTGGACACTGAAGCTTTCTTT CASTRAVDTEAFF
TRBJ2-7 14 . TRBV15 . TGTGCCACCAGCGCACGGGACGGTTCCTACGAGCAGTACTTC CATSARDGSYEQYF
TRBJ1-6 13 . TRBV20-1 . TGCAGTGCTATACACAGCGTTAATTCACCCCTCCACTTT CSAIHSVNSPLHF
TRBJ1-4 13 . TRBV30 . TGTGCCTGGAAGGCTTGGGGAGATGAAAAACTGTTTTTT CAWKAWGDEKLFF
TRBJ2-7 15 . TRBV27 TRBD1 TGTGCCAGCAGTTCCCCGGCGACAGGGCCCACCGAGCAGTACTTC CASSSPATGPTEQYF
TRBJ2-1 15 few TRBV12-3/TRBV12-4 TRBD2 TGTGCCAGCAGTTTACTAGCGGGAAGCTACAATGAGCAGTTCTTC CASSLLAGSYNEQFF
TRBJ1-5 15 . TRBV5-6 . TGTGCCAGCAGCACCCAGGGGTTTAGCAATCAGCCCCAGCATTTT CASSTQGFSNQPQHF
TRBJ1-3 15 . TRBV7-8 . TGTGCCAGCAGCCCTAACGCTCCGACAGCAAACACCATATATTTT CASSPNAPTANTIYF
TRBJ2-1 17 . TRBV18 TRBD1 TGTGCCAGCTCCCCATTACCGGGACAGGGGGATAGCGATGAGCAGTTCTTC CASSPLPGQGDSDEQFF
TRBJ2-7 14 . TRBV2 . TGTGCCAGCAGTGAAGGAAGCAATTGGGAAAAGCAGTACTTC CASSEGSNWEKQYF
TRBJ2-3 15 . TRBV5-1 TRBD2 TGCGCCAGCAGCTTGGGACTAGCTAGGGCAGATACGCAGTATTTT CASSLGLARADTQYF
TRBJ2-3 16 . TRBV5-1 TRBD1 TGCGCCAGCATGGACAGGGGATCCCCTAGCACAGATACGCAGTATTTT CASMDRGSPSTDTQYF
TRBJ1-1 14 . TRBV20-1 . TGCAGTGCTAGAATTGGTGCGCCGAACACTGAAGCTTTCTTT CSARIGAPNTEAFF
TRBJ1-5 14 . TRBV10-3 TRBD1 TGTGCCATCAGCAGACAGGGCCAAGGTCAGCCCCAGCATTTT CAISRQGQGQPQHF
TRBJ2-1 13 . TRBV7-7 . TGTGCTAGCAGCCAAAAAGGGGACAATGAGCAGTTCTTC CASSQKGDNEQFF
TRBJ1-2 13 . TRBV28 . TGTGCCAGCAGTCAGCAGGGTACTTATGGCTACACCTTC CASSQQGTYGYTF
TRBJ2-3 13 . TRBV5-6 . TGTGCCAGCAGGGGAAGTGGCACAGATACGCAGTATTTT CASRGSGTDTQYF
TRBJ2-6 16 . TRBV19 . TGTGCCAGTAGCACTTCAGGGATTTCTGGGGCCAACGTCCTGACTTTC CASSTSGISGANVLTF
TRBJ2-7 14 once TRBV5-1 TRBD1 TGCGCCAGCAGCTTCGACAGGGTCCCCTACGAGCAGTACTTC CASSFDRVPYEQYF
TRBJ1-1 14 . TRBV7-9 . TGTGCCAGCGCCGTTGTTTTGGGGAACACTGAAGCTTTCTTT CASAVVLGNTEAFF
TRBJ1-1 15 . TRBV5-1 . TGCGCCAGCAGCTTGGGGGGGAGCTCAAACACTGAAGCTTTCTTT CASSLGGSSNTEAFF
TRBJ2-3 13 . TRBV20-1 . TGCAGTGCTAGGTCGGTGGGTCAGAATACGCAGTATTTT CSARSVGQNTQYF